Reported below is one T cell receptor (beta chain). Its antigen is still unknown. Within one base of it there is no much larger clone, and no base qualities were kept. The junction shows trimming of 4 bases on V and 1 base on J, plus 21 bases between the germline ends. CDR1 and CDR2 are drawn from the germline V gene: SGDLS, YYNGEE. Counted from cysteine to phenylalanine, this CDR3 has 17 amino acids. Only the CDR3 part of the read is kept: 51 bases, read in frame from the first base. These data originate in a study of cytomegalovirus exposure and HLA in healthy donors (dated by TCRdb to the late 2010s). For the wider study: An earlier analysis of roughly 500 of the donors reported 276 Gb of sequence data and some 120 million unique TCR beta sequences from roughly 180 million T cells. About 300 gigabases of sequencing data and around 88 million unique TCR sequences made up an early release that covered several hundred HLA-typed donors. Among the approximately 400 genotyped donors, roughly 80% belonged to the genetic ancestry cluster associated with self-reported Caucasian donors. The study aimed to test whether cataloging public T cell receptors could reveal signatures of past pathogen exposure. Using immunosequencing, the study profiled T cell repertoires from about 620 subjects and related those repertoires to cytomegalovirus serostatus. In addition to the first cohort of 500 to 850 subjects, a separate validation cohort of 130 or so different subjects was used. The study combined high-throughput TCR immunosequencing, statistical association of individual TCRs with disease status, and machine learning to predict cytomegalovirus infection status. To study patterns of TCR occurrence, a later analysis re-analyzed previously published TCR beta repertoires from around 660 donors and added high-resolution HLA genotyping. The later analysis used no new phenotypic data to find candidate immune exposures, relying instead on TCR beta sequences and their occurrence across donors. To decide whether each TCR beta V gene segment behaved as functional or pseudogenic, an earlier analysis of approximately 590 of the donors relied on high-throughput TCR beta sequencing. Donor age, sex, ethnicity and CMV serostatus were compiled alongside the repertoire data. In a later genetic analysis, genome-wide SNP genotypes for about 55% of the roughly 700 donors were used, and that subset was treated as a discovery cohort. All discovery cohort repertoires had been generated using a single sequencing platform. Class I and class II HLA loci were covered by the typing at four-digit resolution. Typing coverage varied by locus: roughly 629-630 donors for A, B, C, DRB1 and DQB1; 522 for DQA1; more than 600 for DPA1; 400 to 480 for DPB1. Four or five DR-DQ haplotypes were handled as single units for association and clustering because linkage in the cohort was strong. On average, around 240,000 unique TCR beta nucleotide sequences were sequenced per donor among several hundred genotyped donors of the cohort, with about 17% of those sequences being non-productive. The full study reports these points: In vitro tests confirmed that three of the cytomegalovirus-associated TCR beta chains recognize cytomegalovirus antigens. The presence/absence analyses assumed that sequencing depth was roughly uniform across donors, and that assumption may not be true. A cluster of highly shared sequence variants was judged likely to represent a technical artifact of the sequencing pipeline. Some IMGT-functional V segments, including TRBV6-2 and TRBV6-3, could not be told apart with the 87-base-pair reads, so those segments were excluded. A further reported finding was that TCR beta sequences accurately predicted the HLA-A and HLA-B alleles for most subjects in the first cohort. A total of 150 to 200 TCR beta chains were listed by the study as associated with cytomegalovirus. While some public TCRs were present in many individuals, most TCR sequences turned up only very rarely across donors. According to a later analysis, parvovirus B19, influenza, CMV and Epstein-Barr virus appeared linked to several top co-occurrence clusters. Cytomegalovirus status was reported to be diagnosed by the classifier with high specificity and sensitivity in both the original and validation cohorts. A later genetic analysis reported fewer N-insertions in productive TCRs among donors in an Asian-associated ancestry cluster than the 666-donor mean. In an earlier analysis of some 540 of the donors, most TCR beta V segments appeared in productive rearrangements about 87% or about 30% of the time, broadly matching IMGT annotations. The only immune exposure information available for the cohort was CMV serostatus. A later analysis found that HLA-associated TCR beta chains were more clonally expanded and had lower generation probabilities than equally common non-associated chains. Linkage disequilibrium might explain the correlated functional status among segregating V segments, but an unknown experimental factor could not be ruled out. The authors suggested that the approach could potentially be extended to other disease states and immunological phenotypes. A later analysis found that TCR association rates varied across HLA loci, with DRB1 alleles showing the most associated TCRs and HLA-C alleles the fewest. The cohort was sequenced for TCR beta chains only, and without alpha or paired-chain data the features that could be detected were limited. Approximately 16 rarely observed V segments, including chromosome 9 orphons, were excluded from the earlier analysis of several hundred of the donors because counts were too low. HLA typing was unavailable for some donors at each locus, so association tests used only the typed subset. In a later genetic analysis, a missense DCLRE1C variant was associated with V-gene and J-gene trimming of TCR beta chains, and the association was replicated in an independent cohort. In a later analysis, most CMV-associated TCR beta chains were found to appear HLA-restricted, with HLA associations seemingly driven largely by CMV exposure. When HLA alleles, especially DR and DQ, strongly co-occurred, attributing TCR associations to individual alleles was difficult. Specific HLA alleles were associated with more than 15,000 TCR beta sequences at a false discovery rate of 0.05 in a later analysis.

Library preparation used the immunoSEQ multiplex PCR assay. A mixture of 60 forward primers for TCR Vbeta segments and 13 reverse primers for TCR Jbeta segments was used in the multiplex PCR. A multiplex PCR assay on genomic DNA amplified the CDR3 region of rearranged TCR beta genes. Amplified TCR beta libraries were sequenced as 87-base-pair reads on the Illumina HiSeq System. The authors' pipeline ran thus. A later analysis counted about 80 million unique TCR beta chains across the approximately 700 repertoires, and some 11 million of these chains were shared by at least two donors. A nearest-neighbor algorithm error-corrected the raw reads and collapsed the reads into unique sequences, merging closely related sequences to remove PCR and sequencing errors. To assign V, D and J gene segments, CDR3 sequences were aligned to IMGT reference sequences. For a sequence to be retained, a match of at least six nucleotides was required to both a V gene segment and a J gene segment. A rearrangement counted as productive if the CDR3 had no stop codons and remained in frame with V and J, and every other rearrangement counted as non-productive. Following IMGT convention, CDR3 was defined as the stretch from the second conserved V-encoded cysteine to the conserved J-encoded phenylalanine. The earlier analysis of about 530 of the donors excluded any sequence lacking an unambiguous match to a single V gene segment. In an earlier analysis of 587 of the donors, V segments were called functional above 56.7% productive rearrangements and were called segregating when the between-donor standard deviation exceeded 5%. A statistical classification framework was built for diagnosing cytomegalovirus status from the catalog of TCR beta chain sequences. In a later analysis, V and J genes were assigned by comparing TCR nucleotide sequences against IMGT/GENE-DB human TR gene sequences. A later analysis assigned CDR3 sequences and most-parsimonious VDJ recombination scenarios with the TCRdist pipeline. In a later analysis, each TCR beta chain was defined by its CDR3 amino acid sequence together with its V-gene family, and reads lacking a unique V-gene family were excluded. In a later analysis, 500 to 650 highly shared, low-generation-probability nucleotide sequences were removed to address suspected cross-contamination and a sequencing artifact. In a later analysis, a clonal expansion index for each public chain was calculated from normalized within-repertoire ranks of inferred template counts. In a later analysis, generation probabilities were computed using a VDJ recombination model fitted to out-of-frame rearrangements, and the results were checked against IGoR. In a later analysis, hypergeometric tests were used to score TCR-TCR, TCR-HLA and TCR-CMV co-occurrence, with a repertoire-size bias correction applied to TCR pairs. A later analysis estimated false discovery rates by permuting HLA or CMV assignments 20 times. In a later analysis, co-occurring TCRs were grouped with DBSCAN, and TCRdist sequence similarity was added when clustering was performed within HLA-allele-positive subsets. Repertoires with fewer than 30,000 or more than 120,000 public chains were left out of co-occurrence clustering, as were five repertoires with anomalous nucleotide sharing. The clones in this table, taken by TCRdb from immuneACCESS, are in-frame only. Not every clone is retained; where verified, under half of the shortfall comes from an unresolved V gene, and the cause of the rest is unknown. V, J and clone size were drawn from that table, and D and trimming were deduced from the DNA. Present in this sample are 150,000 or so clones, around 80% of which were seen just once. The top ten hold 1.5% of the sample.

The cohort comprised around 690 healthy bone marrow donors. All cohort members were sampled while nominally healthy, although unrecorded immune exposures were likely present. The donor tested CMV seronegative and was one of the 352 seronegative cohort members. Each donor provided a peripheral blood sample, and peripheral blood mononuclear cells were used for TCR beta sequencing. Genomic DNA was extracted from the blood cell samples with the Qiagen DNeasy Blood Extraction Kit. The TCR sequence derives from a female donor in good health and CMV-seronegative. Sequencing used PBMCs. The V and J genes are TRBV9 and TRBJ2-7; a tentative D match to TRBD2 spans 5 bases. The CDR3 protein sequence reads: CASSPSRVLGGSYEQYF. The DNA reads as follows: TGTGCCAGCAGCCCGAGCCGGGTACTAGGAGGTTCCTACGAGCAGTACTTC.